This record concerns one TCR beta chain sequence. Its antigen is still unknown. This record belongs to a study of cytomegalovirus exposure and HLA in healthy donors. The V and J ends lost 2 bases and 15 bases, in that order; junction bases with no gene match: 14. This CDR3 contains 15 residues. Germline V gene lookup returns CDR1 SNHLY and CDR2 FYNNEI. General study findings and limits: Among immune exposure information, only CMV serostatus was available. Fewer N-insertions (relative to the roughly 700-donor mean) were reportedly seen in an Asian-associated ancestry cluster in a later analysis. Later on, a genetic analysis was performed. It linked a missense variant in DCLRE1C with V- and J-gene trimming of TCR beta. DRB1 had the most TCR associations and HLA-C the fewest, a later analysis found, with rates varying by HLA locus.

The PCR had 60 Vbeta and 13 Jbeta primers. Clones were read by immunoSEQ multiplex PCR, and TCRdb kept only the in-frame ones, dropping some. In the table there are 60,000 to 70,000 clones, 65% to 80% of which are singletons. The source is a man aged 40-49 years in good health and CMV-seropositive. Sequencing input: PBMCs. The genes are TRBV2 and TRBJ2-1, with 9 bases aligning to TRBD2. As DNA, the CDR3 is TGTGCCAGCAGTGAAAGCGGGAGGTTTGTGCTGGGTTGGTTCTTC. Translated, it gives CASSESGRFVLGWFF.